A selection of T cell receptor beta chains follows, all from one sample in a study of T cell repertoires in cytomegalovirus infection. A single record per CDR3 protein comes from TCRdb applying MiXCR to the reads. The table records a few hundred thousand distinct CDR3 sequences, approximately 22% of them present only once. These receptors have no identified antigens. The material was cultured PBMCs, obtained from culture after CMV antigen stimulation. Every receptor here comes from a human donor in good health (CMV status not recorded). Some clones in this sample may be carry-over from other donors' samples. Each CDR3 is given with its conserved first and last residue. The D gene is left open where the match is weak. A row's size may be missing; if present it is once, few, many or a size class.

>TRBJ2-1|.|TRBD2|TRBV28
CASSWGSGTLSYNEQFF
TGTGCCAGCAGTTGGGGTAGCGGGACCTTATCCTACAATGAGCAGTTCTTC
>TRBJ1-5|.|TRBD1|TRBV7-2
CASSRTGYSNQPQHF
TGTGCCAGCAGCCGGACAGGTTATAGCAATCAGCCCCAGCATTTT
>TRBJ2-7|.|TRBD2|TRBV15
CATSRDPGLAGGEQYF
TGTGCCACCAGCAGAGACCCGGGACTAGCGGGAGGGGAGCAGTACTTC
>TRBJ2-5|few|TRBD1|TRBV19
CASRDPGQGAQYF
TGTGCCAGTCGTGATCCGGGACAGGGAGCCCAGTACTTC
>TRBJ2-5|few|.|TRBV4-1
CASSQDRGSQETQYF
TGCGCCAGCAGCCAAGACCGGGGGAGTCAAGAGACCCAGTACTTC
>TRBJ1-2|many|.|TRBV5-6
CASSLWGGYTF
TGTGCCAGCAGCTTGTGGGGTGGCTACACCTTC
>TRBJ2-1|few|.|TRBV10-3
CAIYGKGWDEQFF
TGTGCCATCTACGGGAAGGGTTGGGATGAGCAGTTCTTC
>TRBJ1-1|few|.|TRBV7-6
CASSLPTVFPEAFF
TGTGCCAGCAGCTTACCTACAGTTTTTCCTGAAGCTTTCTTT
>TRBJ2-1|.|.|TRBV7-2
CASSLANNNNEQFF
TGTGCCAGCAGCTTAGCGAACAACAACAATGAGCAGTTCTTC
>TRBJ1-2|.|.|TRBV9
CASSEGGGGYTF
TGTGCCAGCAGCGAAGGAGGGGGTGGCTACACCTTC
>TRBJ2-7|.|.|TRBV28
CASISMGSYYEQYF
TGTGCCAGCATCTCCATGGGCTCATACTACGAGCAGTACTTC
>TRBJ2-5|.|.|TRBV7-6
CASSSGQAANILETQYF
TGTGCCAGCAGCTCTGGGCAGGCCGCAAACATACTAGAGACCCAGTACTTC
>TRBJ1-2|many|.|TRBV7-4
CASSLRPEYGYTF
TGTGCCAGCAGCTTAAGGCCGGAGTATGGCTACACCTTC
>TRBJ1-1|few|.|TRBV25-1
CASSEWGNTEAFF
TGTGCCAGCAGTGAATGGGGGAACACTGAAGCTTTCTTT
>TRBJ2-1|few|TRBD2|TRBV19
CASSIEIGGSYEQFF
TGTGCCAGTAGTATAGAGATCGGGGGGAGCTATGAGCAGTTCTTC
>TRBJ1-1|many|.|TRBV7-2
CASSLAVGGFDTEAFF
TGTGCCAGCAGCTTAGCAGTGGGGGGGTTCGACACTGAAGCTTTCTTT
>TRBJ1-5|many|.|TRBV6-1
CASSEAIHTYSNQPQHF
TGTGCCAGCAGTGAAGCGATACACACCTATAGCAATCAGCCCCAGCATTTT
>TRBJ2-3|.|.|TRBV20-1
CSAVAAESTDTQYF
TGCAGTGCCGTAGCGGCCGAAAGCACAGATACGCAGTATTTT
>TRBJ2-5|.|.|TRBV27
CASSLGGTSQETQYF
TGTGCCAGCAGTTTAGGGGGCACCTCACAAGAGACCCAGTACTTC
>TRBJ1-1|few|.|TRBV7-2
CASSLEGRYEAFF
TGTGCCAGCAGCTTAGAAGGGCGCTATGAAGCTTTCTTT
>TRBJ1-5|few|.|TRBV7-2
CASSLSALSNQPQHF
TGTGCCAGCAGCTTATCGGCCCTTAGCAATCAGCCCCAGCATTTT
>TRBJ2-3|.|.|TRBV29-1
CSVEAWSQPTDTQYF
TGCAGCGTTGAGGCCTGGAGCCAGCCCACAGATACGCAGTATTTT
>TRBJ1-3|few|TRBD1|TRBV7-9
CASRPRQGASEAPFGNTIYF
TGTGCCAGCAGACCGAGACAGGGGGCAAGTGAAGCTCCATTTGGAAACACCATATATTTT
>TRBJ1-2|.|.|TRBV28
CASRVVYWRDGYTF
TGTGCCAGCAGGGTAGTCTACTGGCGCGATGGCTACACCTTC
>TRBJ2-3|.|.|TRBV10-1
CASSESLTDTQYF
TGCGCCAGCAGTGAGTCTTTGACAGATACGCAGTATTTT
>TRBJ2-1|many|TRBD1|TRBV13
CASSLAAGGSYNEQFF
TGTGCCAGCAGCTTAGCCGCAGGGGGTTCCTACAATGAGCAGTTCTTC
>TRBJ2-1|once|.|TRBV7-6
CASSRRGERYNEQFF
TGTGCCAGCTCCCGCCGGGGAGAGCGCTACAATGAGCAGTTCTTC
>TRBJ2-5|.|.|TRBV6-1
CASSLRRMGVRGETQYF
TGTGCCAGCAGCCTTCGAAGGATGGGCGTGAGGGGAGAGACCCAGTACTTC
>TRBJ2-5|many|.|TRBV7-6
CASSASGGKTQYF
TGTGCCAGCAGCGCGTCAGGGGGGAAGACCCAGTACTTC
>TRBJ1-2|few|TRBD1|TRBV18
CASSLLDRANYGYTF
TGTGCCAGCTCACTTCTGGACAGGGCTAACTATGGCTACACCTTC
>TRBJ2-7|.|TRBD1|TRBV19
CASSITGGSSSYEQYF
TGTGCCAGTAGTATTACAGGGGGTTCCTCCTCCTACGAGCAGTACTTC
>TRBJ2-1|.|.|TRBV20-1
CSAIMADRSSYNEQFF
TGCAGTGCTATAATGGCAGATCGTTCCTCCTACAATGAGCAGTTCTTC
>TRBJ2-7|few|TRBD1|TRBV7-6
CASSVDRGGGEPYEQYF
TGTGCCAGCAGCGTCGACAGGGGTGGAGGTGAACCCTACGAGCAGTACTTC
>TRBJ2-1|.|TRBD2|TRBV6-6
CASSPKTSGRRYEQFF
TGTGCCAGCAGTCCTAAAACTAGCGGGAGGAGGTATGAGCAGTTCTTC
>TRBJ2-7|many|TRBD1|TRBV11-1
CASSLTDRGFHEQYF
TGTGCCAGCAGCTTAACGGACAGGGGCTTCCACGAGCAGTACTTC
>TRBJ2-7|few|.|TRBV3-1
CASSQKTRVHEQYF
TGTGCCAGCAGCCAGAAGACAAGGGTCCACGAGCAGTACTTC
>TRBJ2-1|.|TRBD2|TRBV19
CASIRTSGMNNEQFF
TGTGCCAGTATCAGGACTAGCGGGATGAACAATGAGCAGTTCTTC
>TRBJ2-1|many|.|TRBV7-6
CASGGAVNDEQFF
TGTGCCAGCGGGGGGGCAGTCAATGATGAGCAGTTCTTC
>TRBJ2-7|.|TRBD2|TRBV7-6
CASSYFGGRAGYEQYF
TGTGCCAGCAGCTATTTCGGCGGGAGGGCCGGGTACGAGCAGTACTTC
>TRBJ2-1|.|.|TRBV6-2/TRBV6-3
CASSYEPINEQFF
TGTGCCAGCAGTTATGAACCCATCAATGAGCAGTTCTTC
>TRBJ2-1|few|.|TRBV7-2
CASSPLRFF
TGTGCCAGCAGCCCCTTGAGGTTCTTC
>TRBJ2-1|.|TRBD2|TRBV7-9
CASSFGLAGGPYNEQFF
TGTGCTAGCAGCTTTGGACTAGCGGGAGGGCCGTACAATGAGCAGTTCTTC
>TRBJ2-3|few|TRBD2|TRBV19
CASSRLAEGGTQYF
TGTGCCAGTAGTCGACTAGCGGAAGGGGGTACGCAGTATTTT
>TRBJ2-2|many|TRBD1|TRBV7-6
CASSLRDRGSTGELFF
TGTGCCAGCAGCTTAAGGGACAGGGGGTCCACCGGGGAGCTGTTTTTT
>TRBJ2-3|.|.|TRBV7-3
CASSLESGLCWNF
TGTGCCAGCAGCTTAGAAAGCGGCCTGTGCTGGAATTTT
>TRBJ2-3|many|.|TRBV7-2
CASSLQSPDTQYF
TGTGCCAGCAGCTTACAGTCCCCAGATACGCAGTATTTT
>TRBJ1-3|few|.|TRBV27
CASSPGRWSSGNTIYF
TGTGCCAGCAGTCCGGGACGGTGGAGCTCTGGAAACACCATATATTTT
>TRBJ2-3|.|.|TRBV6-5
CASTRTGSISDTQYF
TGTGCCAGCACCCGGACGGGGAGCATCTCAGATACGCAGTATTTT
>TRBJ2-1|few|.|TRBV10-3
CAAGNEQFF
TGTGCCGCGGGCAATGAGCAGTTCTTC
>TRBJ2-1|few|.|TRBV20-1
CSALGNEQFF
TGCAGTGCCCTGGGGAATGAGCAGTTCTTC
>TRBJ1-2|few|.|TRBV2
CASSDRNYGYTF
TGTGCCAGCAGTGACCGAAACTATGGCTACACCTTC
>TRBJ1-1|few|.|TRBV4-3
CASSQDRGRGNTEAFF
TGCGCCAGCAGCCAAGATCGTGGGCGGGGGAACACTGAAGCTTTCTTT
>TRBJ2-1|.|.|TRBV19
CASSIGGGGTYNEQFF
TGTGCCAGTAGTATAGGTGGGGGAGGCACCTACAATGAGCAGTTCTTC
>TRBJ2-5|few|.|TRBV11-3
CASSLRGGRETQYF
TGTGCCAGCAGCTTACGTGGGGGCCGGGAGACCCAGTACTTC
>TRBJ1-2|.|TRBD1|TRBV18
CASSPPRTGFGGYTF
TGTGCCAGCTCACCACCCAGGACAGGGTTCGGTGGCTACACCTTC